These 27 T cell receptor beta chains share one sample of origin, sequenced in a study of blood T cell repertoires in COVID-19. Measured with immunoSEQ multiplex PCR; TCRdb has only the in-frame clones, and not every one. The sample consists of 350,000 or so clones, around 80% of them appearing once. Sequenced input: peripheral blood. These receptors were taken from a man in his thirties or forties with active or convalescent COVID-19.

This chain joins TRBV11-2 and TRBJ2-7, with a tentative D call TRBD1 (5 bases). The length of the CDR3 is 15 residues. Germline V gives CDR1 SGHAT, CDR2 FQNNGV. Trimming removed 3 bases at V and 4 bases at J, with 16 bases between. As DNA, the CDR3 is TGTGCCAGCAGCTTGGACGGTACCCCAGGGTACGAGCAGTACTTC. Protein sequence: CASSLDGTPGYEQYF.

This chain links TRBV5-1 with TRBJ2-1; D is unclear. CDR1 and CDR2 (germline): SGHRS, YFSETQ. This CDR3 is built from 14 residues. Trimming removed 0 bases at V and 6 bases at J, with 10 bases between. The CDR3, as DNA: TGCGCCAGCAGCTTGGACTACACCGGCAATGAGCAGTTCTTC. It specifies CASSLDYTGNEQFF.

The V and J genes are TRBV30 and TRBJ1-5, with 7 bases matching TRBD1. The germline V gene has CDR1 GTSNPN and CDR2 SVGIG (reference sequence). Unmatched junction bases numbered 12, after V lost 3 bases and J lost 7 bases. The CDR3 covers 15 residues. The CDR3 region has the DNA TGTGCCTGGAGAAGAGGGGGCGGATTTAGCCAGCCCCAGCATTTT. It yields the protein CAWRRGGGFSQPQHF.

The sample holds one count of this clone. The rearrangement links TRBV6-6 to TRBJ1-6; D is perhaps TRBD1 (6 bases). Per germline, CDR1 MNHNY and CDR2 SVGAGI (reference sequence). V lost 5 bases to trimming and J lost 7 bases, with 12 bases between them. The CDR3 contains 14 residues. The CDR3 here is CASSLGGANSPLHF. The CDR3 DNA reads TGTGCCAGCAGTCTAGGGGGGGCAAATTCACCCCTCCACTTT.

This clone appeared a single time. V usage is TRBV11-2 and J usage is TRBJ1-1; 9 bases agree with TRBD1. V lost 4 bases and J lost 11; bases outside the gene matches: 11. In germline, CDR1 is SGHAT, CDR2 FQNNGV. The CDR3 loop spans 14 amino acids. CDR3 sequence: CASSSPLGQGGAFF. The CDR3 region has the DNA TGTGCCAGCAGCTCCCCGCTGGGACAGGGTGGTGCTTTCTTT.

V usage is TRBV4-3 and J usage is TRBJ2-3, with a tentative D call TRBD2 (5 bases). With 0 bases removed from V and 3 bases from J, the gap between germline ends came to 13 bases. Germline V gene data show CDR1 as LGHNA and CDR2 as YSLEER. This CDR3 comprises 16 residues. The CDR3 spells CASSQDRGLTTDTQYF. The CDR3 DNA follows: TGCGCCAGCAGCCAAGATCGCGGACTTACAACAGATACGCAGTATTTT.

The chain employs TRBV4-3 and TRBJ1-1; TRBD1 aligns across 7 bases. Germline V gives CDR1 LGHNA, CDR2 YSLEER. The CDR3 runs to 16 residues. After removal of 4 bases from V and 4 bases from J, the junction contained 12 bases not matched to a gene. The CDR3 loop reads CASSRRLGQEVTEAFF. CDR3 coding DNA: TGCGCCAGCAGCCGGAGACTCGGACAGGAGGTCACTGAAGCTTTCTTT.

This chain connects TRBV27 to TRBJ1-1; 7 nucleotides agree with TRBD1. Trimming cost V 3 bases and J 1 base; bases outside gene matches: 2. The CDR3 consists of 14 residues. Looked up from germline, CDR1 is MNHEY and CDR2 is SMNVEV (reference sequence). The CDR3 nucleotides read TGTGCCAGCAGTTTGTACAGGGGGAACACTGAAGCTTTCTTT. It codes for CASSLYRGNTEAFF.

The CDR3 coding sequence is TGTGCCAGCAGCCAAGGGAAAAGGGGGTCAACTGAAGCTTTCTTT. Translation gives CASSQGKRGSTEAFF. V is TRBV3-1 (or the pseudogene TRBV3-2) and J is TRBJ1-1, with D possibly matching TRBD1 (6 bases). This CDR3 has 15 amino acids. Germline V lookup: CDR1 LGHDT, CDR2 YNNKEL (reference sequence). V was clipped by 1 base and J by 5 bases, with 14 bases between them.

J is TRBJ1-4 and V is TRBV11-2; 8 bases align to TRBD1. This CDR3 comprises 16 residues. The J segment lost 4 bases and the V segment lost 5 bases, leaving 9 bases of the junction unmatched. The germline gives CDR1 SGHAT, CDR2 FQNNGV. CDR3 DNA sequence: TGTGCCAGCAGCCCGCCGGACAGGGAGATTAATGAAAAACTGTTTTTT. The encoded protein is CASSPPDREINEKLFF. The full variable domain, rest sourced from reference TRBV11-2 and TRBJ1-4, is EAGVAQSPRYKIIEKRQSVAFWCNPISGHATLYWYQQILGQGPKLLIQFQNNGVVDDSQLPKDRFSAERLKGVDSTLKIQPAKLEDSAVYLCASSPPDREINEKLFFGSGTQLSVL.

The V gene is TRBV19, the J gene TRBJ1-2; D is ambiguous. From germline, CDR1 is LNHDA and CDR2 SQIVND (reference sequence). The CDR3 spans 15 residues. Trimming left V 3 bases short and J 2 bases short, with 13 bases between. CDR3 bases: TGTGCCAGTAGTATTCGGGAGTTAGGCAACTATGGCTACACCTTC. Amino acids: CASSIRELGNYGYTF.

The V and J genes are TRBV19 and TRBJ1-1; D is perhaps TRBD1 (5 bases). The germline CDR1 and CDR2 sequences are LNHDA and SQIVND (reference sequence). The V and J ends lost 5 bases and 11 bases respectively, with 12 bases between them. CDR3 size: 11 residues. The CDR3: CASSGEAGAFF. In DNA, the CDR3 is TGTGCCAGTAGTGGGGAAGCAGGGGCTTTCTTT.

The V call is TRBV18, the J call TRBJ2-7, with D possibly matching TRBD1 (5 bases). Germline V gives CDR1 KGHSH, CDR2 LQKENI. The CDR3 spans 13 residues. V lost 5 bases and J 3 bases, leaving 11 bases between the germline ends. CDR3 sequence reads: CASSETESYEQYF. CDR3 bases: TGTGCCAGCTCAGAGACAGAGAGCTACGAGCAGTACTTC. The whole variable domain, remainder taken from reference TRBV18 and TRBJ2-7, is NAGVMQNPRHLVRRRGQEARLRCSPMKGHSHVYWYRQLPEEGLKFMVYLQKENIIDESGMPKERFSAEFPKEGPSILRIQQVVRGDSAAYFCASSETESYEQYFGPGTRLTVT.

This rearrangement joins TRBV6-5 to TRBJ2-2, with a possible D match to TRBD2 (5 bases). Trimming took 8 bases from V and 4 from J, leaving 11 bases between them. From germline, CDR1 is MNHEY and CDR2 SVGAGI. The CDR3 has 13 residues. The DNA of the CDR3 is TGTGCCAGCCAGGTAGAGGGCACCGGGGAGCTGTTTTTT. Its translation is CASQVEGTGELFF.

The chain joins TRBV24-1 to TRBJ2-1, with D possibly being TRBD2 (6 bases). The length of the CDR3 is 17 residues. Trimming took off 4 bases at V and 2 bases at J, with 17 bases between the two ends. The germline V gene encodes CDR1 KGHDR and CDR2 SFDVKD. CDR3: CATSDPVGGAPYNEQFF. CDR3 bases: TGTGCCACCAGTGACCCGGTCGGAGGGGCGCCCTACAATGAGCAGTTCTTC.

The V call is TRBV5-4, the J call TRBJ1-4; weak D call: TRBD1 (5 bases). Per germline, CDR1 SGHNT and CDR2 YYREEE (reference sequence). This CDR3 is 15 amino acids long. The V and J ends lost 4 bases and 0 bases respectively, with 10 bases between them. This CDR3 is CASSPWGATNEKLFF. CDR3 bases: TGTGCCAGCAGCCCCTGGGGGGCAACTAATGAAAAACTGTTTTTT.

V usage is TRBV7-6 and J usage is TRBJ2-5; tentative D call: TRBD1 (6 bases). The germline V and J ends were trimmed by 8 bases and 1 base, with 23 bases remaining between them. This CDR3 has 17 residues. Germline V lookup: CDR1 SGHVS, CDR2 FNYEAQ. The CDR3 DNA follows: TGTGCCAGCGACAGGTCGGCGGTTAGGGAAACCCAAGAGACCCAGTACTTC. It yields the protein CASDRSAVRETQETQYF. The full variable domain, in which reference TRBV7-6 and TRBJ2-5 provide the parts outside the CDR3, is GAGVSQSPRYKVTKRGQDVALRCDPISGHVSLYWYRQALGQGPEFLTYFNYEAQQDKSGLPNDRFSAERPEGSISTLTIQRTEQRDSAMYRCASDRSAVRETQETQYFGPGTRLLVL.

The rearrangement links TRBV30 to TRBJ2-7; TRBD1 matches 7 bases. Germline V gene sequence: CDR1 GTSNPN, CDR2 SVGIG (reference sequence). Unmatched junction bases numbered 7, after V lost 2 bases and J lost 6 bases. This CDR3 region has 13 residues. CDR3 sequence reads: CAWSKAGGSEQYF. The CDR3 nucleotides are TGTGCCTGGAGTAAGGCAGGGGGTAGCGAGCAGTACTTC. The whole variable domain, filled in from reference TRBV30 and TRBJ2-7, reads SQTIHQWPATLVQPVGSPLSLECTVEGTSNPNLYWYRQAAGRGLQLLFYSVGIGQISSEVPQNLSASRPQDRQFILSSKKLLLSDSGFYLCAWSKAGGSEQYFGPGTRLTVT.

The V gene is TRBV10-3, the J gene TRBJ1-1, with a weak D call TRBD1 (5 bases). This CDR3 has 13 residues. Germline V gene data show CDR1 as ENHRY and CDR2 as SYGVKD. The V gene lost 5 bases and the J gene lost 4 bases, with 11 bases spanning the gap. The CDR3 sequence is CAISFQGSTEAFF. CDR3 coding DNA: TGTGCCATCAGTTTCCAGGGAAGCACTGAAGCTTTCTTT.

CDR3: CASSLGGLSGNTIYF. The CDR3, as DNA: TGTGCCAGCAGCTTAGGGGGACTCTCTGGAAACACCATATATTTT. The V call is TRBV7-8, the J call TRBJ1-3; D may be TRBD1 (5 bases). Germline-derived CDR1 and CDR2 are SGHVS and FQNEAQ. V gave up 1 base and J gave up 0 bases, with 7 bases separating them. This CDR3 region has 15 residues.

The V gene is TRBV19, the J gene TRBJ1-3; D uncertain. CDR1 and CDR2 from the germline V gene are LNHDA and SQIVND (reference sequence). The V end was cut by 9 bases, the J end by 0 bases, with 6 bases between. This CDR3 has 12 residues. This chain's CDR3 is CASQASGNTIYF. The DNA for the CDR3 is TGTGCCAGCCAGGCCTCTGGAAACACCATATATTTT.

J is TRBJ1-1 and V is TRBV30; the D gene is possibly TRBD1 (5 bases). The CDR3 consists of 14 residues. Germline V gene lookup returns CDR1 GTSNPN and CDR2 SVGIG (reference sequence). V was shortened by 4 bases and J by 3 bases, with 15 bases between the two germline ends. CDR3 loop: CAWTGGRGDTEAFF. CDR3 DNA: TGTGCCTGGACGGGGGGTCGGGGGGACACTGAAGCTTTCTTT.

This clone was counted a single time. V usage is TRBV18 and J usage is TRBJ2-3; 16 bases are a match to TRBD2. Germline V gene lookup returns CDR1 KGHSH and CDR2 LQKENI. The length of the CDR3 is 19 residues. The junction had 9 bases not matched to a gene; V was cut back by 2 bases and J by 4 bases. CDR3 residues: CASSPTSGTSGGASDTQYF. In DNA, the CDR3 is TGTGCCAGCTCACCAACGTCCGGGACTAGCGGGGGGGCATCAGATACGCAGTATTTT.

The chain links TRBV10-3 to TRBJ1-2; D call uncertain. The germline V and J ends were trimmed by 4 bases and 6 bases, with 12 bases remaining between them. This CDR3 is 13 amino acids long. In germline, CDR1 is ENHRY, CDR2 SYGVKD. As DNA, the CDR3 is TGTGCCATCAGTGGAGCAGGAGGAGATGGCTACACCTTC. Its protein is CAISGAGGDGYTF.

The V and J genes are TRBV28 and TRBJ1-5; D not resolved. CDR3 length: 15 amino acids. The V and J ends lost 2 bases and 2 bases respectively, with 10 bases between them. Germline V CDR1 and CDR2: MDHEN, SYDVKM. The CDR3: CASSLPLGGNQPQHF. Here the CDR3 DNA reads TGTGCCAGCAGTTTACCCCTAGGCGGCAATCAGCCCCAGCATTTT.

The genes are TRBV18 and TRBJ2-2, with D unclear. V was shortened by 0 bases and J by 5 bases, with 10 bases between the two germline ends. Germline V gives CDR1 KGHSH, CDR2 LQKENI. The CDR3 is 15 amino acids. The CDR3 DNA reads TGTGCCAGCTCACCACCGCAGGCCCATACCGGGGAGCTGTTTTTT. Encoded protein: CASSPPQAHTGELFF.

The chain has TRBV19 and TRBJ1-5, with 10 bases lining up with TRBD1. The germline V gene has CDR1 LNHDA and CDR2 SQIVND (reference sequence). This CDR3 is 20 amino acids long. V trimming: 1 base; J trimming: 2 bases; junction bases outside the gene matches: 14. CDR3 amino acids: CASSIVPDRGEVGGNQPQHF. The CDR3 DNA reads as TGTGCCAGTAGTATAGTCCCGGACAGGGGGGAGGTTGGTGGCAATCAGCCCCAGCATTTT.